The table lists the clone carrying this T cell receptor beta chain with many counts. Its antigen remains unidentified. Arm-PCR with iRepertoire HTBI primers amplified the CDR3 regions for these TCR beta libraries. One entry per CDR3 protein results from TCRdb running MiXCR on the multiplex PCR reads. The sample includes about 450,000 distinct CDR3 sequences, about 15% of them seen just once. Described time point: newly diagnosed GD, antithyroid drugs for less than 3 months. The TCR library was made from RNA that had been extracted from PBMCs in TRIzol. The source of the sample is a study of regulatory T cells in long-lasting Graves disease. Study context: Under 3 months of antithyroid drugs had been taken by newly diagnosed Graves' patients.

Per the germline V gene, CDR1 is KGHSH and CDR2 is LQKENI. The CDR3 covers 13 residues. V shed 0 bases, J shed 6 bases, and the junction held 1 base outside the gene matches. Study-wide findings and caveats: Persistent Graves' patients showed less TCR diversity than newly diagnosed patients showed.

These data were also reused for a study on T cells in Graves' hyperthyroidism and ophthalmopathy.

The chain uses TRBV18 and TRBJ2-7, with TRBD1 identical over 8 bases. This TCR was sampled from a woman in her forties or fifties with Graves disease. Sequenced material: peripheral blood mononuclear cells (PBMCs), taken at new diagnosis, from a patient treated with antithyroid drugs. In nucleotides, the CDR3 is TGTGCCAGCTCACCACCCGACAGGGGCGAGCAGTACTTC. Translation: CASSPPDRGEQYF.